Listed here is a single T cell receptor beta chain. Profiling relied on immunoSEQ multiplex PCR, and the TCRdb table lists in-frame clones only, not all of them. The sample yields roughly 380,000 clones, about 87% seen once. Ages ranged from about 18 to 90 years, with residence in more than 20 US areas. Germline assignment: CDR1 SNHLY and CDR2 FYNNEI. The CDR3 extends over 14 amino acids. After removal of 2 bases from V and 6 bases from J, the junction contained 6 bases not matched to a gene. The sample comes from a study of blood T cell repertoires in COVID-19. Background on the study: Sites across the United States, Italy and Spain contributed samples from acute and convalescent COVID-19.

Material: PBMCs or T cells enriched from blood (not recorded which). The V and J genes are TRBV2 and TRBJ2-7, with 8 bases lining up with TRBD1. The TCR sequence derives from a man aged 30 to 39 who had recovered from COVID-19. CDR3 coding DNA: TGTGCCAGCAGTGAACAAAGGACAGGGCGCGAGCAGTACTTC. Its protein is CASSEQRTGREQYF.